This T cell receptor beta chain was profiled in a study of CD4+ T cells in melanoma. Germline loops: CDR1 KGHSH, CDR2 LQKENI. J gave up 2 bases and V 3 bases, and 6 bases lay outside the gene matches. This CDR3 spans 16 amino acids. This clone turned up a few times. Its antigen is undetermined. TCRdb's table, derived via immunoSEQ multiplex PCR, lists solely in-frame clones and lacks some. The data contain 6,700 or so clones, roughly 70% of them seen just once; the ten biggest clones take up about 20%. General observations from the study: A reported correlation linked neoantigen-specific CD4+ T cells to CD8+, macrophage and B cell function.

Sequencing was done on a sample of cells from a culture (not recorded whether cultured in vitro). The TCR was taken from a human donor with melanoma. This rearrangement joins TRBV18 to TRBJ2-5; TRBD2 matches 10 bases. CDR3 DNA sequence: TGTGCCAGCTCACCCACGACTAGCGGGTATCAAGAGACCCAGTACTTC. Translating gives CASSPTTSGYQETQYF.